The present entry profiles one T cell receptor beta chain with its context. The antigen this receptor binds is unknown. The sample holds no much larger clone one base away, and base qualities are not on file. This record comes from a study of blood T cell repertoires in COVID-19 (dated by TCRdb to the early 2020s). Regarding the complete study: Samples covering the acute and convalescent phases of COVID-19 were provided by collaborators in the United States, Italy and Spain. Deeply sampled blood TCRbeta repertoires from subjects exposed to, actively infected with, or recovered from COVID-19 were included in the dataset. The samples were drawn from the first 160 participants of the ongoing ImmuneRACE study and from 1,254 subjects provided by 6 global collaborators. The repertoires were made available in a free public database intended to serve as a resource for research on the immune response to SARS-CoV-2. A de-identified subject ID, COVID-19 status, age in years and sex were almost always included in the sample metadata. The prospective study material was composed of cDNA or gDNA derived from T cells, B-cell-depleted T cells, or PBMCs. Where available, HLA class I and class II types were taken from metadata supplied by the sample provider and were not determined by assay-based typing.

The collaborating institutions used their own protocols to collect whole blood in K2EDTA tubes. For TCRbeta analysis, collaborator samples were shipped as frozen whole blood, as isolated PBMCs, or as DNA extracted from either sample type. The CDR3 runs 12 residues from the cysteine to the phenylalanine. The kept DNA is CDR3 alone, 36 bases in frame from the first base. Clipping removes 6 bases from V and 9 bases from J, with 5 as the unmatched junction base count. The immunoSEQ Assay, a bias-controlled multiplex PCR, was used to amplify TCRbeta CDR3 regions from genomic DNA. Per the source publication's procedure: The number of nucleated cells in each sample was estimated by amplification of reference gene primers within the assay. To quantify the absolute abundance of each unique TCRbeta CDR3 rearrangement, sequence reads were collapsed and filtered. Productive Simpson clonality was computed per sample as the square root of Simpson's diversity index over productive rearrangements. Imported from immuneACCESS, the table was reduced by TCRdb to in-frame sequences with V and J called. These copies leave out some clones; in studies compared against another copy, an unresolved V gene accounts for under half, and the cause of the remainder is not known. From that table come the V and J calls and clone size; the DNA was used to work out D and trimming. The sample includes fewer than 200,000 clones, with 70% to 90% observed a single time. 0.85% to 1.2% of the sample is in the top ten clones.

Findings and caveats that apply to the study as a whole: Clinical and demographic metadata were provided uncurated, with the amount varying by source and participant.

This clonotype was obtained from a man in his forties with acute or convalescent COVID-19. Sequencing was performed on peripheral blood. Here the chain combines TRBV12-3 or TRBV12-4 and TRBJ2-5; 9 nucleotides in the junction match TRBD1. The DNA reads TGTGCCAGCAGGTGGGACAGGGCGGCCCAGTACTTC. It is translated as CASRWDRAAQYF.